A selection of T cell receptor beta chains follows, all from one sample in a study of cytomegalovirus exposure and HLA in healthy donors. Data came from immunoSEQ multiplex PCR; TCRdb stores just in-frame clones and leaves some out. The data contain over 150,000 clones, 70% to 80% of them singletons. Sequencing was performed on PBMCs. These receptors came from a woman aged 45-65 years in good health and CMV-seronegative. CDR3s include the opening cysteine and the closing phenylalanine or tryptophan. A D gene is named only where the DNA matches it firmly. Clone size appears in some rows only: once, few, many, or a class for an expanded clone.

DNA | CDR3 | V | D | size | J
TGTGCCAGCAGCTTAGACAGGGTGTGGTACGAGCAGTACTTC | CASSLDRVWYEQYF | TRBV7-9 | NA | NA | TRBJ2-7
TGTGCCAGCAGCTCCCGGGGGCCGTGGGGGGGCCGACCAGATACGCAGTATTTT | CASSSRGPWGGRPDTQYF | TRBV7-2 | NA | NA | TRBJ2-3
TGTGCCAGCACACTTGGCGCGGGGTATGGCTACACCTTC | CASTLGAGYGYTF | TRBV19 | NA | few | TRBJ1-2
TGCAGCGTTGTTGGCAGGGGGAATGAAAAACTGTTTTTT | CSVVGRGNEKLFF | TRBV29-1 | TRBD1 | NA | TRBJ1-4
TGCGCCAGCAGCCAAGACCCCACGGGGGGTCAGCCCCAGCATTTT | CASSQDPTGGQPQHF | TRBV4-1 | NA | NA | TRBJ1-5
TGCGCCAGCAGCTTGGGGTCGCGGGCCGGGGAGCTGTTTTTT | CASSLGSRAGELFF | TRBV5-1 | NA | NA | TRBJ2-2
TGTGCCAGCAGCCACCGGGACAGGGGGGGCGCCCAGTACTTC | CASSHRDRGGAQYF | TRBV5-4 | TRBD1 | NA | TRBJ2-5
TGTGCCAGCAGCTCACCGAGGACAGGGAAAGAGACCCAGTACTTC | CASSSPRTGKETQYF | TRBV13 | TRBD1 | NA | TRBJ2-5
TGTGCCAGCAGTTCCTCCAGGGACAACCCTAATGAGCAGTTCTTC | CASSSSRDNPNEQFF | TRBV27 | NA | NA | TRBJ2-1
TGTGCCTGGGCTGAGAATAGCAATCAGCCCCAGCATTTT | CAWAENSNQPQHF | TRBV30 | NA | NA | TRBJ1-5
TGTGCCAGCAGCCCCTACTCCATCGGGGATGAGCAGTTCTTC | CASSPYSIGDEQFF | TRBV11-1 | NA | few | TRBJ2-1